The 8 T cell receptor beta chains reported below all come from one sample, sequenced in a study of T-cell memory formation after mild COVID-19. TCRdb reprocessed the 5' RACE reads via MiXCR and lists one record per CDR3 protein. Found here are just over 60,000 distinct CDR3 sequences, 9.3% of them singletons; the top ten hold 0.95% to 1.3%. Sequencing used PBMCs or a T cell subset sorted from them (not recorded which). The receptors here all came from a man aged 18 to 30 who had mild COVID-19 (a few samples of this study predate the infection). Cell type and time point are not known.

The chain employs TRBV12-3 or TRBV12-4 and TRBJ1-6; 7 bases match TRBD1. The CDR3 is made up of 14 amino acids. V shed 3 bases and J 8 bases; nucleotides not matched to a gene: 4. This CDR3 reads CASSLTGFDSPLHF. The CDR3 DNA follows: TGTGCCAGCAGTTTGACAGGGTTTGATTCACCCCTCCACTTT.

The gene calls are TRBV6-5 and TRBJ1-1; D is possibly TRBD1 (5 bases). The CDR3 is 13 amino acids. The V gene's germline CDR1 is MNHEY and CDR2 SVGAGI. The germline V and J ends were trimmed by 2 bases and 10 bases, with 14 bases remaining between them. The CDR3 spells CASSYGTLGGAFF. CDR3 bases: TGTGCCAGCAGTTACGGGACCCTCGGGGGAGCTTTCTTT.

The sample holds many counts of this clonotype. The chain recombines TRBV4-2 with TRBJ2-7; the D gene could be TRBD1 or TRBD2 (6 bases each). Germline CDR1 LGHNA, CDR2 YNFKEQ. V lost 1 base to trimming and J lost 1 base, with 11 bases between them. The CDR3 covers 15 residues. CDR3 region: CASSQVWGASYEQYF. CDR3 DNA sequence: TGTGCCAGCAGCCAAGTTTGGGGGGCATCCTACGAGCAGTACTTC.

This clonotype was seen more than once but under ten times. The genes are TRBV2 and TRBJ2-3; unclear D gene. With 0 bases removed from V and 1 base from J, the gap between germline ends came to 11 bases. The CDR3 length is 16 residues. Germline loops: CDR1 SNHLY, CDR2 FYNNEI. The CDR3 region has the DNA TGTGCCAGCAGTGAAGCATGGCGGATCGGCACAGATACGCAGTATTTT. Its translation is CASSEAWRIGTDTQYF. Drawing the rest from reference TRBV2 and TRBJ2-3, the complete variable domain is EPEVTQTPSHQVTQMGQEVILRCVPISNHLYFYWYRQILGQKVEFLVSFYNNEISEKSEIFDDQFSVERPDGSNFTLKIRSTKLEDSAMYFCASSEAWRIGTDTQYFGPGTRLTVL.

The chain carries TRBV5-1 and TRBJ2-2; D ambiguous. The CDR3 is 15 residues long. V lost 0 bases and J lost 3, with 9 bases in between. Germline V CDR1 and CDR2: SGHRS, YFSETQ. CDR3 nucleotides: TGCGCCAGCAGCTTGGTAAGGCCGGACACCGGGGAGCTGTTTTTT. Protein: CASSLVRPDTGELFF.

In its sample, this clonotype was seen many times. The chain uses TRBV4-3 and TRBJ2-3, with D unresolved. Germline V gives CDR1 LGHNA, CDR2 YSLEER. The CDR3 runs to 13 residues. The V and J ends lost 4 bases and 4 bases respectively, with 9 bases between them. The CDR3 nucleotides read TGCGCCAGCAGCCCGTACGGATCAGATACGCAGTATTTT. As protein: CASSPYGSDTQYF.

By sample fraction, this clonotype is medium-sized. The CDR3 protein is CSARLPGTDTQYF. DNA of the CDR3: TGCAGTGCTAGACTCCCAGGGACAGATACGCAGTATTTT. This chain joins TRBV20-1 and TRBJ2-3; D is possibly TRBD1 (5 bases). Germline assignment: CDR1 DFQATT and CDR2 SNEGSKA (reference sequence). The CDR3 is made up of 13 amino acids. V was clipped by 2 bases and J by 3 bases, with 9 bases between them.

This clonotype was seen a handful of times. This chain joins TRBV4-2 and TRBJ2-1; a weak D match, TRBD1 (5 bases). This CDR3 has 14 residues. The ends were cut back, 0 bases at V and 10 bases at J, with 13 bases in the middle. Germline CDR1 reads LGHNA; CDR2 reads YNFKEQ. CDR3 DNA sequence: TGTGCCAGCAGCCAAGATCCTGGGGCCGGCGAGCAGTTCTTC. This translates into CASSQDPGAGEQFF.